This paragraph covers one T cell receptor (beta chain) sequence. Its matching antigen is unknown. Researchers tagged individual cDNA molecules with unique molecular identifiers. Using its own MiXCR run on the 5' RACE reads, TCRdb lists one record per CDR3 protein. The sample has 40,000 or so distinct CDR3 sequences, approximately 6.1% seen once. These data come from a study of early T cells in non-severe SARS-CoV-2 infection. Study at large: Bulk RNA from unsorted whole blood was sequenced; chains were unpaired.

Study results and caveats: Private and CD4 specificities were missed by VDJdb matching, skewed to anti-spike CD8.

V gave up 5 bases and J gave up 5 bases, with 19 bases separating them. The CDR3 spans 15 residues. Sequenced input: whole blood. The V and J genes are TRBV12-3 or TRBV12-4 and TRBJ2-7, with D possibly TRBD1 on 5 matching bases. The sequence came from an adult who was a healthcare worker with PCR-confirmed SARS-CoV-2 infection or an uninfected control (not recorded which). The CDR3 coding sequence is TGTGCCAGCAGTGCCCTGGAAGGGGTCGTTCACGAGCAGTACTTC. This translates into CASSALEGVVHEQYF.